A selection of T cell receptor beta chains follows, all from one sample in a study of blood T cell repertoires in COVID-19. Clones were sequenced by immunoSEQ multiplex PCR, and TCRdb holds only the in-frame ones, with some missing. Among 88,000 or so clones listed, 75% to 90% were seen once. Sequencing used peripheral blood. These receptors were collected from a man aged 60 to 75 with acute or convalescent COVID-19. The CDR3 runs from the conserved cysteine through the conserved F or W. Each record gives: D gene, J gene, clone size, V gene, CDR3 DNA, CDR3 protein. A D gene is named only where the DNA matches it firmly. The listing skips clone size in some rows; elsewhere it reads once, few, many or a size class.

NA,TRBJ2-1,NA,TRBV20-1,TGCAGTGCTAACTACGAGAATGAGCAGTTCTTC,CSANYENEQFF
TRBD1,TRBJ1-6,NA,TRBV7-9,TGTGCCACCCACGCCAGGGGGCATTATTCACCCCTCCACTTT,CATHARGHYSPLHF
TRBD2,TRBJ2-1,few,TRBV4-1,TGCGCCAGCAGCCACCTAGGACTAGCGGGAGGGAAAGTCCACAATGAGCAGTTCTTC,CASSHLGLAGGKVHNEQFF
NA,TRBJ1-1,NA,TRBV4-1,TGCGCCAGCAGCCAAGAACCGGGTAGGACTGAAGCTTTCTTT,CASSQEPGRTEAFF
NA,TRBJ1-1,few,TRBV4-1,TGCGCCAGCAGTCGACAGCTGAACACTGAAGCTTTCTTT,CASSRQLNTEAFF
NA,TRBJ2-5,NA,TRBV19,TGTGCCAGTAGTATGGGGATGGGGGGCCAAGAGACCCAGTACTTC,CASSMGMGGQETQYF
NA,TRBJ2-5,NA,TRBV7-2,TGTGCCAGCAGCTTAGTAGGTCGAGGGGAGACCCAGTACTTC,CASSLVGRGETQYF
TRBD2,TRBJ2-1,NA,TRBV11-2,TGTGCCAGCAGTCCTAGCGGGGGGGCGATCGGTAATGAGCAGTTCTTC,CASSPSGGAIGNEQFF
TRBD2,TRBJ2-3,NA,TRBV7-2,TGTGCCAGCAGCATGGGACTAGCGGGGGGGCGTGCAGATACGCAGTATTTT,CASSMGLAGGRADTQYF
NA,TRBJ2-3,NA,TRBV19,TGTGCCAGTAGTATCCCGGGCACAGATACGCAGTATTTT,CASSIPGTDTQYF
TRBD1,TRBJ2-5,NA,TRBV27,TGTGCCAGCAGCCGGGACAGGGTCCAGACCCAGTACTTC,CASSRDRVQTQYF
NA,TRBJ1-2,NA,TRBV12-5,TGTGCTAGTGGTTATTCCCTTGGCTACACCTTC,CASGYSLGYTF
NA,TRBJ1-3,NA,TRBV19,TGTGCCAGTAGAGGGGGGGGAACTGGAAACACCATATATTTT,CASRGGGTGNTIYF
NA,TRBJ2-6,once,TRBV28,TGTGCCAGCAGTTCCGGGTCCTTCTCTGGGGCCAACGTCCTGACTTTC,CASSSGSFSGANVLTF
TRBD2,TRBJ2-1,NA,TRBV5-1,TGCGCCAGCAGCTTGCTAGCGGGCGGTGAGCAGTTCTTC,CASSLLAGGEQFF
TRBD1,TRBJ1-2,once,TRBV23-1,TGCGCCAGCAGTCAAGGCCCGGGACAGCTGGATGGCTACACCTTC,CASSQGPGQLDGYTF
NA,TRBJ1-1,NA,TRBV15,TGTGCCACCAGCAGAGATAGGGGCGTCTCTCCCGGATTT,CATSRDRGVSPGF
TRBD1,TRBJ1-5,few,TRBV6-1,TGTGCCAGCAGTGATCGAGGACAGGGTAATCAGCCCCAGCATTTT,CASSDRGQGNQPQHF
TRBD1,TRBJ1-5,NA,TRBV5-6,TGTGCCAGCAGCTTGGGAACAGGGGGCAATCAGCCCCAGCATTTT,CASSLGTGGNQPQHF
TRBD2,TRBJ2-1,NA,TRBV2,TGTGCCAGCAGTGGACTAGCGGGGAACAATGAGCAGTTCTTC,CASSGLAGNNEQFF
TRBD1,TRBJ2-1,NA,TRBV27,TGTGCCAGCAGTCCGGACAGGGACTCCTACAATGAGCAGTTCTTC,CASSPDRDSYNEQFF
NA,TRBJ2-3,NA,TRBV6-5,TGTGCCAGCAGTTACTCTGGGACTCCGTTCACAGATACGCAGTATTTT,CASSYSGTPFTDTQYF
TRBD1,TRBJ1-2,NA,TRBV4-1,TGCGCCAGCAGCCGAGGGGGACAGGGAAGCTTTGGCTACACCTTC,CASSRGGQGSFGYTF
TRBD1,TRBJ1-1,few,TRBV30,TGTGCCTGGGCAGGGGGCCGAAACACTGAAGCTTTCTTT,CAWAGGRNTEAFF
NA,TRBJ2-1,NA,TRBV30,TGTGCCTGGAGTTCCCACGGTGAGCAGTTCTTC,CAWSSHGEQFF